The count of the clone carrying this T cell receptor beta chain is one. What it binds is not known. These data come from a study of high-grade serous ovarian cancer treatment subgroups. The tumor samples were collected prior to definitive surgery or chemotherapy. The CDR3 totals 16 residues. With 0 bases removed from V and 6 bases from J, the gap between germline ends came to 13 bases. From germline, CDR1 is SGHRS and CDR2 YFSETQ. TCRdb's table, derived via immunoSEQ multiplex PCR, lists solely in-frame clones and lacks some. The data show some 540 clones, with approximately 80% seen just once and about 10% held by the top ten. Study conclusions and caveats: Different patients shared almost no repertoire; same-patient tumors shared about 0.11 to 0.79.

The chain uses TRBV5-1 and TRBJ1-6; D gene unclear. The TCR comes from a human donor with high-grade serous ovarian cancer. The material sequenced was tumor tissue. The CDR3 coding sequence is TGCGCCAGCAGCTTGGAAGGTCTACGGACTAATTCACCCCTCCACTTT. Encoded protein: CASSLEGLRTNSPLHF. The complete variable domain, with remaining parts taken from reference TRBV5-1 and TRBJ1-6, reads KAGVTQTPRYLIKTRGQQVTLSCSPISGHRSVSWYQQTPGQGLQFLFEYFSETQRNKGNFPGRFSGRQFSNSRSEMNVSTLELGDSALYLCASSLEGLRTNSPLHFGNGTRLTVT.